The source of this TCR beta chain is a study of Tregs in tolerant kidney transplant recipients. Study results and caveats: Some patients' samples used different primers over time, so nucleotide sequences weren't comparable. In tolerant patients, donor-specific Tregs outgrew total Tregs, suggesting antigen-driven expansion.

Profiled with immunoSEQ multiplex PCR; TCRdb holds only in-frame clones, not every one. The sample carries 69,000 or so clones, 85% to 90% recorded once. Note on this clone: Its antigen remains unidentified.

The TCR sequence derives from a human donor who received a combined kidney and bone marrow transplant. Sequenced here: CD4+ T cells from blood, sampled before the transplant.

In DNA form, the CDR3 reads TGTGCCAGCACCCCTCGGGGGGTCCGCGAAAAACTGTTTTTT. It encodes CASTPRGVREKLFF. This rearrangement joins TRBV6-6 to TRBJ1-4; D possibly corresponds to TRBD1 (5 bases). CDR1 is MNHNY and CDR2 is SVGAGI in the germline V gene (reference sequence). V gave up 7 bases and J gave up 8 bases, with 17 bases separating them. There are 14 residues in the CDR3.